Following are 11 T cell receptor beta chains from one sample sequenced in a study of T cell repertoires in cytomegalovirus infection. TCRdb fed the reads into MiXCR, producing one record per CDR3 protein. The sample has more than 400,000 distinct CDR3 sequences, more than 25% seen once. The material sequenced was PBMCs. Source of these receptors: a human donor in good health (CMV status not recorded). Some clones in this sample may be carry-over from other donors' samples.

This clonotype appeared a few times. V is TRBV5-4 and J is TRBJ2-1; a weak D match, TRBD2 (6 bases). Germline V gene lookup returns CDR1 SGHNT and CDR2 YYREEE (reference sequence). This CDR3 contains 14 residues. V was pared by 4 bases and J by 5 bases, with 13 bases between. CDR3 in amino acids: CASSLTGLHNEQFF. CDR3 coding DNA: TGTGCCAGCAGCCTAACGGGACTCCACAATGAGCAGTTCTTC.

This clonotype was detected a few times. This chain uses TRBV7-9 with TRBJ2-5; a weak D match, TRBD1 (5 bases). The CDR3 consists of 14 residues. The germline V gene encodes CDR1 SEHNR and CDR2 FQNEAQ (reference sequence). Trimming removed 1 base at V and 4 bases at J, with 10 bases between. CDR3 bases: TGTGCCAGCAGCTTAGTTCCAGGGCGAGAGACCCAGTACTTC. Translating gives CASSLVPGRETQYF. The entire variable domain, with the rest obtained from reference TRBV7-9 and TRBJ2-5, is as follows: DTGVSQNPRHKITKRGQNVTFRCDPISEHNRLYWYRQTLGQGPEFLTYFQNEAQLEKSRLLSDRFSAERPKGSFSTLEIQRTEQGDSAMYLCASSLVPGRETQYFGPGTRLLVL.

This clonotype appeared many times. The V call is TRBV7-2, the J call TRBJ2-7; D is undetermined. Trimming removed 1 base from V and 2 bases from J, with 6 bases in between. CDR3 length: 13 amino acids. In germline, CDR1 is SGHTA, CDR2 FQGNSA. Here the CDR3 DNA reads TGTGCCAGCAGCTTAGTGGTCGCCTACGAGCAGTACTTC. Protein: CASSLVVAYEQYF.

This clonotype was seen more than once but under ten times. CDR3 loop: CASSLVTAASYNEQFF. Here the CDR3 DNA reads TGTGCCAGCAGCTTGGTGACAGCGGCCTCCTACAATGAGCAGTTCTTC. This rearrangement joins TRBV5-6 to TRBJ2-1, with D perhaps matching TRBD1 or TRBD2 (5 bases each). The germline V gene has CDR1 SGHDT and CDR2 YYEEEE. The V end was cut by 0 bases, the J end by 0 bases, with 10 bases between. This CDR3 region has 16 residues.

The rearrangement uses TRBV5-1 and TRBJ2-1; D uncertain. Trimming removed 6 bases at V and 2 bases at J, with 12 bases between. This CDR3 comprises 14 residues. Looked up from germline, CDR1 is SGHRS and CDR2 is YFSETQ. CDR3 nucleotide sequence: TGCGCCAGCACTCCCGACCGGACCTACAATGAGCAGTTCTTC. It specifies CASTPDRTYNEQFF.

This clonotype was seen repeatedly, ten times or more. The CDR3, as DNA: TGTGCCAGCAGTCCCGCAACTAGCGGGACGAGCACAGATACGCAGTATTTT. Translation: CASSPATSGTSTDTQYF. V is TRBV6-6 and J is TRBJ2-3, with 10 positions matching TRBD2. This CDR3 has 17 residues. Germline V gene lookup returns CDR1 MNHNY and CDR2 SVGAGI (reference sequence). Trimming at V came to 5 bases and at J to 0 bases, leaving 8 bases not matched to a gene.

This chain connects TRBV6-2 or TRBV6-3 to TRBJ1-1; weak D call: TRBD1 (5 bases). CDR1 and CDR2 from the germline V gene are MNHEY and SVGEGT. The germline V and J ends were trimmed by 0 bases and 7 bases, with 9 bases remaining between them. This CDR3 spans 13 amino acids. CDR3 amino acids: CASSYSGVSEAFF. CDR3 nucleotides: TGTGCCAGCAGTTACTCAGGGGTCAGTGAAGCTTTCTTT.

The genes are TRBV20-1 and TRBJ2-5, with 12 bases aligning to TRBD2. The trim removed 2 bases at V and 2 bases at J, leaving 9 bases unmatched. Per the germline V gene, CDR1 is DFQATT and CDR2 is SNEGSKA (reference sequence). There are 17 residues in the CDR3. The CDR3, as DNA: TGCAGTGCTAGAAGGACTAGCGGGGTTCACCCTCAAGAGACCCAGTACTTC. Protein: CSARRTSGVHPQETQYF.

The V call is TRBV7-9, the J call TRBJ2-7, with D perhaps matching TRBD1 or TRBD2 (5 bases each). Trimming removed 5 bases from V and 2 bases from J, with 13 bases in between. Germline V CDR1 and CDR2: SEHNR, FQNEAQ (reference sequence). The CDR3 loop spans 14 amino acids. The CDR3 DNA sequence: TGTGCCAGCAGCCCCCGGGACGGAGCCTACGAGCAGTACGTC. This translates into CASSPRDGAYEQYV.

This chain uses TRBV20-1 with TRBJ1-5; D possibly corresponds to TRBD1 (6 bases). CDR1 and CDR2 from the germline V gene are DFQATT and SNEGSKA (reference sequence). The CDR3 consists of 14 residues. Trimming took 0 bases from V and 3 from J, leaving 9 bases between them. CDR3 DNA: TGCAGTGCTAGAGATGGGGGGGCCAATCAGCCCCAGCATTTT. Amino acid sequence: CSARDGGANQPQHF.

The V call is TRBV6-1, the J call TRBJ2-3, with a tentative D call TRBD2 (6 bases). Germline values: CDR1 MNHNS, CDR2 SASEGT. The length of the CDR3 is 18 residues. The V end lost 3 bases, the J end lost 2 bases, and 21 bases lay between the germline ends. The CDR3 is CASSEAAIASGFTDTQYF. The CDR3 region has the DNA TGTGCCAGCAGTGAGGCAGCAATCGCGAGCGGGTTCACAGATACGCAGTATTTT.